This TCR beta chain was obtained from a study of shared clonotypes between healthy human individuals. With 0 bases removed from V and 0 bases from J, the gap between germline ends came to 15 bases. The CDR3 totals 18 residues. Germline V gene sequence: CDR1 LNHDA, CDR2 SQIVND (reference sequence). The assay was immunoSEQ multiplex PCR, and TCRdb's table has in-frame clones only and misses some. The repertoire includes 2 million to 3 million clones, 90% to 95% of them detected once, and 0.35% to 0.45% sits in the top ten. The chain uses TRBV19 and TRBJ1-3; possible D gene TRBD1, 6 bases. The clonotype was recovered from a man aged 18 to 29 in good health. Some clones in this sample may be carry-over from other donors' samples. Specimen: naive CD4+ T cells from PBMCs. Subset of the sample: CD45RA+ positively selected. DNA of the CDR3: TGTGCCAGTAGTATAGAGGGGCAGGGGACCTTCTCTGGAAACACCATATATTTT. Protein sequence: CASSIEGQGTFSGNTIYF.